This T cell receptor beta chain stems from a study of T cell clonotyping in hematopoietic cell transplantation. Whole-study findings and limits: No sorting was done, leaving CD4 and CD8 contributions mixed.

Assay: immunoSEQ multiplex PCR; the TCRdb copy retains only in-frame clones and omits some. The sample records roughly 14,000 clones, more than 75% being singletons. This CDR3 spans 16 amino acids. After removal of 5 bases from V and 5 bases from J, the junction contained 10 bases not matched to a gene. The germline gives CDR1 SGHTA, CDR2 FQGTGA. This clone was detected once. Its antigen is currently unknown. Blood collection times were about day -28 and days 30, 100, 180 posttransplant. The sequence came from a male patient aged 45-60 years who had an allogeneic stem cell transplant from an unrelated donor, so T cells may come from the graft donor. Some clones in this sample may be carry-over from other donors' samples. The sequencing used PBMCs, collected 100 days after allogeneic stem cell transplant. The V gene is TRBV7-3, the J gene TRBJ2-1; 9 nucleotides match TRBD2. The CDR3 sequence is CASSPLRLAVDNEQFF. The CDR3, as DNA: TGTGCCAGCAGCCCACTGAGACTAGCGGTGGACAATGAGCAGTTCTTC. The whole variable domain, remainder taken from reference TRBV7-3 and TRBJ2-1, is GAGVSQTPSNKVTEKGKYVELRCDPISGHTALYWYRQSLGQGPEFLIYFQGTGAADDSGLPNDRFFAVRPEGSVSTLKIQRTERGDSAVYLCASSPLRLAVDNEQFFGPGTRLTVL.